The rows below give T cell receptor beta chains drawn from one sample of a study of cytomegalovirus exposure and HLA in healthy donors. Generated by immunoSEQ multiplex PCR, the TCRdb table keeps only in-frame clones and is missing some. The sample consists of about 130,000 clones, 89% of them appearing once. Sample: PBMCs. The receptors derive from a woman under 30 in good health and CMV-seronegative. Each CDR3 is given with its conserved first and last residue. D genes are given only for firm matches. Size is stated for part of the rows, as once, few or many counts, or as a class when the clone is expanded.

TRBJ2-1 - - TRBV7-9 TGTGCCAGCCTCGATAGTCCTGAGCAGTTCTTC CASLDSPEQFF
TRBJ1-5 once - TRBV6-5 TGTGCCAGCAAGGAGCAGGGAGGGGCCCAGCCCCAGCATTTT CASKEQGGAQPQHF
TRBJ2-1 - - TRBV6-6 TGTGCCAGCAGTTCCCGCGGGGTACTTTCCTACAATGAGCAGTTCTTC CASSSRGVLSYNEQFF
TRBJ2-1 - TRBD2 TRBV6-5 TGTGCCAGCAGCCGGACTAGCGGGTACAATGAGCAGTTCTTC CASSRTSGYNEQFF
TRBJ2-3 - - TRBV4-2 TGTGCCAGCAGCATAACTAGCAGACAATACACAGATACGCAGTATTTT CASSITSRQYTDTQYF
TRBJ1-1 - - TRBV7-9 TGTGCCAGCAGCTTAACACGGGGAGCTTTCTTT CASSLTRGAFF
TRBJ2-3 - - TRBV2 TGTGCCAGCAGTGGGCGCGCCGGGGGCACAGATACGCAGTATTTT CASSGRAGGTDTQYF
TRBJ2-7 - - TRBV28 TGTGCCAGCAGTTTATTTAGGGAGGACTACTACGAGCAGTACTTC CASSLFREDYYEQYF
TRBJ2-1 few - TRBV27 TGTGCCAGCAGTTCCCCTAACGGGGGGCACGGTGAGCAGTTCTTC CASSSPNGGHGEQFF
TRBJ1-1 - TRBD1 TRBV27 TGTGCCAGCAGTTTTACCGGGACAGGGGATACTGAAGCTTTCTTT CASSFTGTGDTEAFF